Detailed here is one T cell receptor beta chain. One junction end disagrees with the germline gene, perhaps due to a read error. This CDR3 is also generated by other DNA sequences in the sample. This specimen comes from a study of blood T cell repertoires in COVID-19. Study in general: Donors in the United States, Italy and Spain gave samples during acute or convalescent COVID-19. Sample material is recorded as cDNA or gDNA derived from T cells, B-cell-depleted T cells, or PBMCs.

The authors' processing: Scientists estimated how many nucleated cells there were by amplifying reference gene primers. Sequenced by immunoSEQ multiplex PCR; TCRdb stores in-frame clones only, minus some. D and trimming come from the DNA, and the V and J calls and clone size come from that table. Of about 160,000 clones detected, around 85% appear once; the ten largest clones hold 3% to 3.5%. Germline V gene lookup returns CDR1 LGHNA and CDR2 YNFKEQ. The CDR3 sequence is 17 residues long. The sequence came from a human donor with acute or convalescent COVID-19. The donor label of this sample is uncertain. Sequenced: peripheral blood. This chain connects TRBV4-2 to TRBJ2-7, with TRBD1 matching 10 bases. The CDR3: CASSQVVRTGGPYEQYF. CDR3 in DNA: TGTGCCAGCAGCCAAGTTGTAAGGACAGGGGGTCCCTACGAACAGTACTTC.